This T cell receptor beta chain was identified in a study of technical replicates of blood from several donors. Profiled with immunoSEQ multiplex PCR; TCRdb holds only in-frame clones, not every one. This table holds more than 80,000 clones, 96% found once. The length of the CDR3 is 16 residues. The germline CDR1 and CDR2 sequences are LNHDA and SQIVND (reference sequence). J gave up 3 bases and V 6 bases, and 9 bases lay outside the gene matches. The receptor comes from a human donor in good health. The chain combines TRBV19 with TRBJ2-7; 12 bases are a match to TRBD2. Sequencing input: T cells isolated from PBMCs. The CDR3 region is CASRLAGGMGDYEQYF. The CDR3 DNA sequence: TGTGCCAGTAGACTAGCGGGAGGTATGGGAGACTACGAGCAGTACTTC.